This T cell receptor beta chain is from a study of blood T cell repertoires in COVID-19. The V and J ends lost 5 bases and 2 bases, in that order; junction bases with no gene match: 12. The CDR3 extends over 16 amino acids. Germline assignment: CDR1 MGHRA and CDR2 YSYEKL. The table came from immunoSEQ multiplex PCR; TCRdb's copy has only in-frame clones and leaves some out. Here the sample spans some 31,000 clones, roughly nine tenths being singletons. The J gene is TRBJ2-7, the V gene TRBV4-1; 7 nucleotides align to TRBD1. The TCR comes from a human donor in a cohort sampled during active COVID-19. Source material: peripheral blood. CDR3 DNA sequence: TGCGCCAGCAGCAATCCGACAGGGAGAAAACCCTACGAGCAGTACTTC. It yields the protein CASSNPTGRKPYEQYF.